This TCR beta chain comes out of a study of OX40 agonist ivuxolimab in advanced cancers. Overall study context: Dosing consisted of intravenous ivuxolimab at 0.01 to 10 mg/kg every 2 weeks. At under 85% male, the cohort had a mean age of 60 years, ranging from about 23 to 79. One hepatocellular carcinoma and a couple of cutaneous melanoma patients partially responded.

CDR1 and CDR2 from the germline V gene are SGHRS and YFSETQ. Trimming pared 3 bases from V and 6 bases from J, leaving 11 bases between. CDR3 length: 13 residues. Blood got drawn at baseline, again on cycle 4 day 1, and then on cycle 7 day 1. Repertoires were generated with immunoSEQ multiplex PCR, while TCRdb's copy carries only in-frame clones and drops some. The table includes around 83,000 clones, 88% detected once. The sequence was collected from an adult with an advanced solid tumor such as melanoma, head and neck, liver or kidney cancer. The sequences come from CD4+ or CD8+ T cells sorted from blood, collected in a trial of the OX40 agonist ivuxolimab. This rearrangement joins TRBV5-1 to TRBJ2-3; perhaps TRBD1 as D (6 bases). The CDR3 spells CASSSNREDTQYF. The CDR3 nucleotides read TGCGCCAGCAGCTCCAACAGGGAGGATACGCAGTATTTT.